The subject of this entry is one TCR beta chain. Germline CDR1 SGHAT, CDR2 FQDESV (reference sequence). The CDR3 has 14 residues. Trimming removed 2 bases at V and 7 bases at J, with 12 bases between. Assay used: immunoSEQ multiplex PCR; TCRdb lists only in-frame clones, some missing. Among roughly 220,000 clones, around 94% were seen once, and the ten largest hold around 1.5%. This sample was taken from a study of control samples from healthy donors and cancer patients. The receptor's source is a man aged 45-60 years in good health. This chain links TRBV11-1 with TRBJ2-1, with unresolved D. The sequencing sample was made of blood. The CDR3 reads CASSLNVGWNEQFF. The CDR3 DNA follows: TGTGCCAGCAGCTTAAATGTAGGTTGGAATGAGCAGTTCTTC.